The rows below give T cell receptor beta chains drawn from one sample of a study of CD8 T cells in ankylosing spondylitis. A single record per CDR3 protein comes from TCRdb applying MiXCR to the 5' RACE reads. Here the sample spans roughly 280,000 distinct CDR3 sequences, 20% being singletons. The source material was blood, either unsorted or a sorted T cell fraction (not recorded which). The source is a male donor with ankylosing spondylitis or in good health (not recorded which). Both conserved end residues are part of each CDR3. Fields, in order: clone size, D gene, V gene, J gene, CDR3 DNA, CDR3 protein. The D gene is left open where the match is weak. For some rows the clone size is stated as once, few or many, or as a class when expanded; others skip it.

abundance: .
d_gene: TRBD1
v_gene: TRBV5-1
j_gene: TRBJ2-1
CDR3nt: TGCGCCAGCAGCCCGCGATCGACAGGGGGCCTTACCAATGAGCAGTTCTTC
CDR3aa: CASSPRSTGGLTNEQFF

abundance: .
d_gene: TRBD2
v_gene: TRBV7-6
j_gene: TRBJ2-1
CDR3nt: TGTGCCAGCAGCTTAGTTGTGGGCGGGGGTGATGAGCAGTTCTTC
CDR3aa: CASSLVVGGGDEQFF

abundance: .
d_gene: TRBD1
v_gene: TRBV5-1
j_gene: TRBJ1-1
CDR3nt: TGCGCCAGCAGCTGGGGACAGGGTGAAGCTTTCTTT
CDR3aa: CASSWGQGEAFF

abundance: .
d_gene: .
v_gene: TRBV9
j_gene: TRBJ2-3
CDR3nt: TGTGCCATCAGCTCCCTCGGGGGTACTAGCACAGATACGCAGTATTTT
CDR3aa: CAISSLGGTSTDTQYF

abundance: .
d_gene: .
v_gene: TRBV29-1
j_gene: TRBJ2-1
CDR3nt: TGCAGCGCTAATTGGGGGGGCCGAAGCCTCTACAATGAGCAGTTCTTC
CDR3aa: CSANWGGRSLYNEQFF

abundance: few
d_gene: .
v_gene: TRBV12-3/TRBV12-4
j_gene: TRBJ1-2
CDR3nt: TGTGCCAGCACACCCGACAGCTATGGCTACACCTTC
CDR3aa: CASTPDSYGYTF

abundance: .
d_gene: TRBD1
v_gene: TRBV9
j_gene: TRBJ2-1
CDR3nt: TGTGCCAGCAGCAAGGGACAGGGGTCCTACAATGAGCAGTTCTTC
CDR3aa: CASSKGQGSYNEQFF

abundance: .
d_gene: .
v_gene: TRBV6-1
j_gene: TRBJ1-6
CDR3nt: TGTGCCAGCAACCCCTGGTCAGGGGAAGGTAATTCACCCCTCCACTTT
CDR3aa: CASNPWSGEGNSPLHF

abundance: few
d_gene: TRBD1
v_gene: TRBV12-3/TRBV12-4
j_gene: TRBJ2-1
CDR3nt: TGTGCCAGCAGTACACCGATCGGGACAGGGTCGTATGAGCAGTTCTTC
CDR3aa: CASSTPIGTGSYEQFF

abundance: .
d_gene: .
v_gene: TRBV4-2
j_gene: TRBJ1-1
CDR3nt: TGTGCCAGCAGCCAAGTAAGGGGAAACTCGAACACTGAAGCTTTCTTT
CDR3aa: CASSQVRGNSNTEAFF

abundance: many
d_gene: .
v_gene: TRBV12-3/TRBV12-4
j_gene: TRBJ2-5
CDR3nt: TGTGCCAGCAGTTTAGGGGGGAACCAAGAGACCCAGTACTTC
CDR3aa: CASSLGGNQETQYF

abundance: many
d_gene: TRBD1
v_gene: TRBV20-1
j_gene: TRBJ1-1
CDR3nt: TGCAGTGCCTTTCTGGACAGGGGGGCTGAAGCTTTCTTT
CDR3aa: CSAFLDRGAEAFF

abundance: .
d_gene: .
v_gene: TRBV9
j_gene: TRBJ2-3
CDR3nt: TGTGCCAGCGGAGAGGATACGCAGTATTTT
CDR3aa: CASGEDTQYF

abundance: many
d_gene: TRBD2
v_gene: TRBV2
j_gene: TRBJ2-3
CDR3nt: TGTGCCAGCGGGGGGAGGGCGCCGAACACAGATACGCAGTATTTT
CDR3aa: CASGGRAPNTDTQYF

abundance: many
d_gene: .
v_gene: TRBV5-1
j_gene: TRBJ1-4
CDR3nt: TGCGCCAGCAGCTTGGGCCCTAGCGGGGAAAAACTGTTTTTT
CDR3aa: CASSLGPSGEKLFF

abundance: many
d_gene: TRBD1
v_gene: TRBV9
j_gene: TRBJ1-1
CDR3nt: TGTGCCAGCAGCGTAGCCGGGACAGGGGGAGCTGAAGCTTTCTTT
CDR3aa: CASSVAGTGGAEAFF

abundance: few
d_gene: TRBD2
v_gene: TRBV20-1
j_gene: TRBJ2-1
CDR3nt: TGCAGTGCTAGACGTAGCGGGGGGGCAAGTGAGCAGTTCTTC
CDR3aa: CSARRSGGASEQFF

abundance: .
d_gene: .
v_gene: TRBV4-1
j_gene: TRBJ1-5
CDR3nt: TGCGCCAGCAGCCAACGACATAGTAGCAATCAGCCCCAGCATTTT
CDR3aa: CASSQRHSSNQPQHF

abundance: few
d_gene: .
v_gene: TRBV19
j_gene: TRBJ1-2
CDR3nt: TGTGCCAGTAGTATCAAGCCAGGGTTAACTGGCTACACCTTC
CDR3aa: CASSIKPGLTGYTF

abundance: many
d_gene: TRBD1
v_gene: TRBV6-5
j_gene: TRBJ1-2
CDR3nt: TGTGCCAGCAGTTACTCAGGACAGGGACGGTATGGCTACACCTTC
CDR3aa: CASSYSGQGRYGYTF

abundance: few
d_gene: .
v_gene: TRBV7-2
j_gene: TRBJ2-3
CDR3nt: TGTGCCAGCAGCTTATCTCCAGGGGGGAGCACAGATACGCAGTATTTT
CDR3aa: CASSLSPGGSTDTQYF

abundance: few
d_gene: TRBD2
v_gene: TRBV4-1
j_gene: TRBJ2-3
CDR3nt: TGCGCCAGCAGCCAGACGGGAGGCGGGTATACGCAGTATTTT
CDR3aa: CASSQTGGGYTQYF

abundance: .
d_gene: TRBD2
v_gene: TRBV5-1
j_gene: TRBJ2-3
CDR3nt: TGCGCCAGCAGCTGGGGGGGAAGAGGAGATACGCAGTATTTT
CDR3aa: CASSWGGRGDTQYF

abundance: .
d_gene: TRBD2
v_gene: TRBV5-1
j_gene: TRBJ2-1
CDR3nt: TGCGCCAGCAGGGGGACTATCTCCAATGAGCAGTTCTTC
CDR3aa: CASRGTISNEQFF

abundance: many
d_gene: .
v_gene: TRBV4-1
j_gene: TRBJ1-1
CDR3nt: TGCGCCAGCAGCCAAGCACAGGGATACACTGAAGCTTTCTTT
CDR3aa: CASSQAQGYTEAFF

abundance: few
d_gene: .
v_gene: TRBV5-1
j_gene: TRBJ2-3
CDR3nt: TGCGCCAGCAGCTTGGGACATATTGAAGATACGCAGTATTTT
CDR3aa: CASSLGHIEDTQYF

abundance: once
d_gene: .
v_gene: TRBV12-3/TRBV12-4
j_gene: TRBJ1-5
CDR3nt: TGTGCCAGCAGTTTTGGGGCGAGGGTGAATCAGCCCCAGCATTTT
CDR3aa: CASSFGARVNQPQHF

abundance: few
d_gene: TRBD1
v_gene: TRBV5-1
j_gene: TRBJ2-1
CDR3nt: TGCGCCAGCAGCTTGGTTGGACAGGGGAACAATGAGCAGTTCTTC
CDR3aa: CASSLVGQGNNEQFF

abundance: .
d_gene: .
v_gene: TRBV5-5
j_gene: TRBJ2-3
CDR3nt: TGTGCCAGCAGCTTGGGCGTGGTAGATACGCAGTATTTT
CDR3aa: CASSLGVVDTQYF

abundance: .
d_gene: TRBD1
v_gene: TRBV28
j_gene: TRBJ2-4
CDR3nt: TGTGCCAGCAGTCCTTCGGGACAGAAAAACATTCAGTACTTC
CDR3aa: CASSPSGQKNIQYF

abundance: few
d_gene: .
v_gene: TRBV20-1
j_gene: TRBJ1-5
CDR3nt: TGCAGTGCTGGGGATCAGCCCCAGCATTTT
CDR3aa: CSAGDQPQHF

abundance: many
d_gene: TRBD2
v_gene: TRBV3-1
j_gene: TRBJ2-5
CDR3nt: TGTGCCAGCAGCCAAGATGGGCCTAGCGGGTACCAAGAGACCCAGTACTTC
CDR3aa: CASSQDGPSGYQETQYF

abundance: .
d_gene: .
v_gene: TRBV12-3/TRBV12-4
j_gene: TRBJ2-1
CDR3nt: TGTGCCAGCAGTTTAGAGGCGGGGTTGGATGAGCAGTTCTTC
CDR3aa: CASSLEAGLDEQFF

abundance: few
d_gene: .
v_gene: TRBV7-7
j_gene: TRBJ2-3
CDR3nt: TGTGCTAGCAGCTTGAGGGCTGCCGCAGATACGCAGTATTTT
CDR3aa: CASSLRAAADTQYF

abundance: .
d_gene: .
v_gene: TRBV7-7
j_gene: TRBJ1-1
CDR3nt: TGTGCTAGCAGCAAGGGCGAGAACACTGAAGCTTTCTTT
CDR3aa: CASSKGENTEAFF

abundance: many
d_gene: .
v_gene: TRBV5-1
j_gene: TRBJ2-1
CDR3nt: TGCGCCAGCAGCTTGGCCCCGGGTTCTTACAATGAGCAGTTCTTC
CDR3aa: CASSLAPGSYNEQFF

abundance: .
d_gene: TRBD1
v_gene: TRBV12-3/TRBV12-4
j_gene: TRBJ2-2
CDR3nt: TGTGCCACGGGGGACAGGGTGAACACCGGGGAGCTGTTTTTT
CDR3aa: CATGDRVNTGELFF

abundance: .
d_gene: TRBD2
v_gene: TRBV5-1
j_gene: TRBJ2-1
CDR3nt: TGCGCCAGCACTAGCGGGAGAACGGGGTACAATGAGCAGTTCTTC
CDR3aa: CASTSGRTGYNEQFF

abundance: .
d_gene: .
v_gene: TRBV7-8
j_gene: TRBJ2-6
CDR3nt: TGTGCCAGCAGCTTGGTCGACTCTGGGGCCAACGTCCTGACTTTC
CDR3aa: CASSLVDSGANVLTF

abundance: .
d_gene: .
v_gene: TRBV3-1
j_gene: TRBJ2-5
CDR3nt: TGTGCCAGCAGCTTAGAGCCGTCCTATGAGACCCAGTACTTC
CDR3aa: CASSLEPSYETQYF

abundance: .
d_gene: .
v_gene: TRBV3-1
j_gene: TRBJ2-5
CDR3nt: TGTGCCAGCAGCCAAGAAATGCTAGCAGCACAAGAGACCCAGTACTTC
CDR3aa: CASSQEMLAAQETQYF

abundance: few
d_gene: .
v_gene: TRBV7-9
j_gene: TRBJ2-3
CDR3nt: TGTGCCAGCAGCTTGGGCGTCGAGGGGGATACGCAGTATTTT
CDR3aa: CASSLGVEGDTQYF

abundance: .
d_gene: TRBD1
v_gene: TRBV12-3/TRBV12-4
j_gene: TRBJ2-1
CDR3nt: TGTGCCAGCAGTTTAGGGACAGGGTTCTACAATGAGCAGTTCTTC
CDR3aa: CASSLGTGFYNEQFF

abundance: .
d_gene: .
v_gene: TRBV20-1
j_gene: TRBJ1-2
CDR3nt: TGCAGTGCCGAACTCAGGGAGGTGGACTATGGCTACACCTTC
CDR3aa: CSAELREVDYGYTF

abundance: few
d_gene: .
v_gene: TRBV18
j_gene: TRBJ2-5
CDR3nt: TGTGCCAGCTCACCACGCCAGCAAGAGACCCAGTACTTC
CDR3aa: CASSPRQQETQYF

abundance: .
d_gene: .
v_gene: TRBV20-1
j_gene: TRBJ1-3
CDR3nt: TGCAGTGCTAGGATGGACCCTGGAAACACCATATATTTT
CDR3aa: CSARMDPGNTIYF

abundance: few
d_gene: .
v_gene: TRBV20-1
j_gene: TRBJ1-2
CDR3nt: TGCAGTGCAGGCGGGGGCAGGAAGGGCCCAAGGGATGGCTACACCTTC
CDR3aa: CSAGGGRKGPRDGYTF

abundance: many
d_gene: .
v_gene: TRBV6-5
j_gene: TRBJ2-2
CDR3nt: TGTGCCAGCAGTTTGGACAGTTGGAACACCGGGGAGCTGTTTTTT
CDR3aa: CASSLDSWNTGELFF

abundance: medium-sized
d_gene: .
v_gene: TRBV10-3
j_gene: TRBJ1-2
CDR3nt: TGTGCCATCACCGTGGGGGCCCGTCCTCCCCATGGCTACACCTTC
CDR3aa: CAITVGARPPHGYTF

abundance: few
d_gene: .
v_gene: TRBV3-1
j_gene: TRBJ1-4
CDR3nt: TGTGCCAGCAGCCATTCTGATAATGAAAAACTGTTTTTT
CDR3aa: CASSHSDNEKLFF

abundance: .
d_gene: .
v_gene: TRBV11-2
j_gene: TRBJ2-3
CDR3nt: TGTGCCAGCAGGGCGACTGTAAGCGATACGCAGTATTTT
CDR3aa: CASRATVSDTQYF

abundance: .
d_gene: .
v_gene: TRBV20-1
j_gene: TRBJ2-6
CDR3nt: TGCAGTGCTATGGAGGGGATGGGTCCTGGGGCCAACGTCCTGACTTTC
CDR3aa: CSAMEGMGPGANVLTF

abundance: .
d_gene: .
v_gene: TRBV6-1
j_gene: TRBJ1-5
CDR3nt: TGTGCCAGCAGTGACCGACATTATCATGGTCAGCCCCAGCATTTT
CDR3aa: CASSDRHYHGQPQHF

abundance: few
d_gene: .
v_gene: TRBV11-1
j_gene: TRBJ2-6
CDR3nt: TGTGCCAGCAGCTTAGCGCAGGGGGGAGGATCTGGGGCCAACGTCCTGACTTTC
CDR3aa: CASSLAQGGGSGANVLTF

abundance: .
d_gene: .
v_gene: TRBV19
j_gene: TRBJ2-2
CDR3nt: TGTGCCAGTAGCGCTATAGAGAACCGGCGACCTGCCCCTTTGAACACCGGGGAGCTGTTTTTT
CDR3aa: CASSAIENRRPAPLNTGELFF

abundance: .
d_gene: .
v_gene: TRBV29-1
j_gene: TRBJ2-1
CDR3nt: TGCAGCGTTGGACGGAGCTCCTACAATGAGCAGTTCTTC
CDR3aa: CSVGRSSYNEQFF

abundance: many
d_gene: .
v_gene: TRBV12-3/TRBV12-4
j_gene: TRBJ1-5
CDR3nt: TGTGCCAGCAGTTTCTCCTCCCCCTTCCAGGCCCAGCATTTT
CDR3aa: CASSFSSPFQAQHF